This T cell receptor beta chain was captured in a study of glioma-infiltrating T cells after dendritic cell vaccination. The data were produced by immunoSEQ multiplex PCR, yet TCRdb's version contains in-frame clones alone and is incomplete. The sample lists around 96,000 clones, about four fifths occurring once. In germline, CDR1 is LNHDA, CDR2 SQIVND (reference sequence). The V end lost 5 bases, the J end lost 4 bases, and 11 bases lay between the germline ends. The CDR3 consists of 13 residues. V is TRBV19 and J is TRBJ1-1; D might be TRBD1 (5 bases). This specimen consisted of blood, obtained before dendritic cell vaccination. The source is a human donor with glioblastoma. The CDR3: CASSQGLSTEAFF. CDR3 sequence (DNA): TGTGCCAGTAGTCAGGGTTTGAGCACTGAAGCTTTCTTT. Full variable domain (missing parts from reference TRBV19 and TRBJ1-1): DGGITQSPKYLFRKEGQNVTLSCEQNLNHDAMYWYRQDPGQGLRLIYYSQIVNDFQKGDIAEGYSVSREKKESFPLTVTSAQKNPTAFYLCASSQGLSTEAFFGQGTRLTVV.